The rows below give T cell receptor beta chains drawn from one sample of a study of shared clonotypes between healthy human individuals. Measured with immunoSEQ multiplex PCR; TCRdb has only the in-frame clones, and not every one. Seen here are about 580,000 clones, 98% observed once, and the top ten hold around 0.3%. Sequencing was performed on naive CD8+ T cells sorted from blood. The receptors come from a man aged 25 to 40 in good health. Both conserved end residues are part of each CDR3. Fields, in order: clone size, J gene, D gene, V gene, CDR3 protein, CDR3 DNA. The D gene is left open where the match is weak. Clone sizes are given selectively: once, few, many, or a class where the clone is expanded.

. | TRBJ2-7 | . | TRBV5-1 | CASSLLDGGTYEQYF | TGCGCCAGCAGCTTATTGGACGGAGGTACCTACGAGCAGTACTTC
. | TRBJ2-7 | TRBD2 | TRBV10-2 | CASLGLADSYEQYF | TGCGCCAGTTTGGGACTAGCGGATTCCTACGAGCAGTACTTC
. | TRBJ2-7 | . | TRBV7-9 | CASSSRSSYEQYF | TGTGCCAGCAGCTCGAGGAGCTCCTACGAGCAGTACTTC
. | TRBJ2-5 | . | TRBV10-2 | CASRGPRETQYF | TGCGCCAGCAGAGGCCCGCGTGAGACCCAGTACTTC
. | TRBJ2-5 | . | TRBV6-1 | CASSETQETQYF | TGTGCCAGCAGTGAAACTCAAGAGACCCAGTACTTC
. | TRBJ2-7 | TRBD2 | TRBV5-6 | CASSLAAASGSYEQYF | TGTGCCAGCAGCTTGGCCGCTGCTAGCGGGAGTTACGAGCAGTACTTC
. | TRBJ2-7 | TRBD1 | TRBV7-8 | CASSTLGQGVDEQYF | TGTGCCAGCAGTACCCTCGGACAGGGGGTCGACGAGCAGTACTTC
. | TRBJ2-7 | . | TRBV7-9 | CASSPTTSLVEQYF | TGTGCCAGCAGCCCAACGACTAGTCTGGTTGAGCAGTACTTC
. | TRBJ2-1 | TRBD2 | TRBV2 | CASKERAAGAAYNEQFF | TGTGCCAGCAAAGAAAGGGCGGCGGGAGCAGCCTACAATGAGCAGTTCTTC
. | TRBJ2-1 | TRBD2 | TRBV28 | CASSFERDYNEQFF | TGTGCCAGCAGTTTCGAGCGGGACTACAATGAGCAGTTCTTC
. | TRBJ2-1 | . | TRBV7-6 | CASNDGGSVFGEQFF | TGTGCCAGCAACGACGGAGGGTCGGTATTTGGTGAGCAGTTCTTC
. | TRBJ2-2 | . | TRBV6-5 | CASTLGGELFF | TGTGCCAGCACCTTAGGGGGGGAGCTGTTTTTT
once | TRBJ2-7 | . | TRBV15 | CATSGQGYEQYF | TGTGCCACCAGCGGGCAGGGTTACGAGCAGTACTTC
. | TRBJ1-2 | TRBD1 | TRBV19 | CASTFSQGGSYGYTF | TGTGCCAGTACCTTTTCTCAGGGGGGAAGCTATGGCTACACCTTC
. | TRBJ1-5 | . | TRBV28 | CASSFAGAGNQPQHF | TGTGCCAGCAGTTTCGCCGGGGCTGGCAATCAGCCCCAGCATTTT
. | TRBJ2-2 | . | TRBV11-2 | CASSLGPYTGELFF | TGTGCCAGCAGCTTGGGGCCCTACACCGGGGAGCTGTTTTTT
. | TRBJ1-1 | . | TRBV13 | CASSWGGTEAFF | TGTGCCAGCAGCTGGGGTGGGACTGAAGCTTTCTTT
. | TRBJ2-7 | TRBD2 | TRBV4-1 | CASSQDPSGNQQYF | TGCGCCAGCAGCCAAGATCCTAGCGGGAACCAGCAGTACTTC
. | TRBJ2-2 | . | TRBV11-2 | CASSPLPGELFF | TGTGCCAGCAGCCCACTCCCCGGGGAGCTGTTTTTT
. | TRBJ2-3 | . | TRBV7-7 | CASSLGVLVTDTQYF | TGTGCTAGCAGCTTAGGAGTGTTAGTTACAGATACGCAGTATTTT
. | TRBJ1-2 | TRBD1 | TRBV5-4 | CASSFGGGGGYTF | TGTGCCAGCAGCTTCGGAGGGGGCGGTGGCTACACCTTC
. | TRBJ2-5 | TRBD2 | TRBV10-3 | CAISGGTSSWYQETQYF | TGTGCCATCAGTGGGGGGACTAGCTCTTGGTACCAAGAGACCCAGTACTTC